The rows below give T cell receptor beta chains drawn from one sample of a study of cytomegalovirus exposure and HLA in healthy donors. Here immunoSEQ multiplex PCR was the method, and the copy in TCRdb shows in-frame clones only, minus some. The sample consists of approximately 150,000 clones, roughly 80% of them appearing once. The sequenced sample was PBMCs. The receptors were gathered from a man aged 50 to 59 in good health and CMV-seropositive. The CDR3 runs from the conserved cysteine through the conserved F or W. A D gene is named only where the DNA matches it firmly. Only some rows state a clone size, as once, few, many or a class for expanded clones.

j_call clone_size d_call v_call cdr3_nt cdr3_aa
TRBJ1-1 - - TRBV9 TGTGCCAGCAGGGTGACTTTTGGCGGTGAAGCTTTCTTT CASRVTFGGEAFF
TRBJ1-5 - - TRBV7-9 TGTGCCAGCAGTTTGGACACGGTAAACTCACCCCAGCATTTT CASSLDTVNSPQHF
TRBJ2-3 few TRBD2 TRBV7-9 TGTGCCAGCAGCTTAGCGCGGGGGGACACAGATACGCAGTATTTT CASSLARGDTDTQYF
TRBJ2-1 few TRBD2 TRBV28 TGTGCCAACCATCCGAGCGGGAGCTCCTACAATGAGCAGTTCTTC CANHPSGSSYNEQFF
TRBJ2-7 - TRBD1 TRBV5-4 TGTGCCAGCAGCTACGGGACAGGGGGCGGCGAGCAGTACTTC CASSYGTGGGEQYF
TRBJ2-3 - - TRBV10-3 TGTGCCATCAGTGCCTTGGGCAGGGAAGGACCAGATACGCAGTATTTT CAISALGREGPDTQYF
TRBJ2-1 - TRBD2 TRBV30 TGTGCCTGGAGGGGGACTAGCGGGGGCCTATCCTACAATGAGCAGTTCTTC CAWRGTSGGLSYNEQFF
TRBJ2-1 - - TRBV4-1 TGCGCCAGCAGCCAATACAGGGGAGGCTCCTACAATGAGCAGTTCTTC CASSQYRGGSYNEQFF
TRBJ2-3 - TRBD2 TRBV5-1 TGCGCCAGCAGCTTGGTGGGGCTAGCGGGGGGCACAGATACGCAGTATTTT CASSLVGLAGGTDTQYF
TRBJ1-3 - - TRBV9 TGTGCCAGCAGCGGTGGGGGGGGCCCTGGAAACACCATATATTTT CASSGGGGPGNTIYF
TRBJ2-1 - - TRBV4-1 TGCGCCAGCGCGCACCGGGACACAAGCTCCTACAATGAGCAGTTCTTC CASAHRDTSSYNEQFF
TRBJ2-5 - - TRBV29-1 TGCAGCGTTGTCCTCTTGGGGCTGGAAGAGACCCAGTACTTC CSVVLLGLEETQYF
TRBJ2-1 - TRBD2 TRBV6-5 TGTGCCAGCAGTTACTCCTTAGCGGGAGATTCGTACGAGCAGTTCTTC CASSYSLAGDSYEQFF
TRBJ1-1 - TRBD1 TRBV9 TGTGCCAGCAGCACCAACCCCGGGACAGGGGGCATGAACACTGAAGCTTTCTTT CASSTNPGTGGMNTEAFF
TRBJ2-6 - - TRBV28 TGTGCCAGCAGTTTGTCCCACTCTGGGGCCAACGTCCTGACTTTC CASSLSHSGANVLTF
TRBJ1-2 - - TRBV5-6 TGTGCCAGCCAGGGGAACTATGGCTACACCTTC CASQGNYGYTF
TRBJ2-1 - - TRBV7-9 TGTGCCAGCAGCTTATTAGCATCCCCCGGCTACAATGAGCAGTTCTTC CASSLLASPGYNEQFF
TRBJ1-4 - - TRBV5-1 TGCGCCAGCAGCCCGGACAGTAGAAATGAAAAACTGTTTTTT CASSPDSRNEKLFF
TRBJ2-1 - TRBD2 TRBV19 TGTGCCAGTAGTGCTGCTTCCGGGACTAGCGGATACAATGAGCAGTTCTTC CASSAASGTSGYNEQFF
TRBJ2-4 - - TRBV30 TGTGCCTGGAAGCGAGTGGACATTCAGTACTTC CAWKRVDIQYF
TRBJ1-4 - TRBD1 TRBV9 TGTGCCAGCAGCCTACAGGGGTCCACTAATGAAAAACTGTTTTTT CASSLQGSTNEKLFF
TRBJ2-5 - TRBD2 TRBV29-1 TGCAGCGCCAGACTAGCGGGAGGGAGGGATCAAGAGACCCAGTACTTC CSARLAGGRDQETQYF
TRBJ2-1 - TRBD1 TRBV11-3 TGTGCCAGCAGCTTAAGGGGGCATGAGCAGTTCTTC CASSLRGHEQFF
TRBJ1-1 - - TRBV5-1 TGCGCCAGCAGCTATGGGGGGTCGGGGCCTGAAGCTTTCTTT CASSYGGSGPEAFF
TRBJ2-7 - - TRBV13 TGTGCCAGCAGCTTAGATTCGGCGAGGGTAAACTTC CASSLDSARVNF
TRBJ1-3 - - TRBV7-9 TGTGCCAGCAGCTTGCCCTCCGAGGGAGCGGGGGGAAACACCATATATTTT CASSLPSEGAGGNTIYF
TRBJ2-3 - - TRBV5-1 TGCGCCAGCAGCCCCCTACCGGGCACAGATACGCAGTATTTT CASSPLPGTDTQYF
TRBJ1-1 - - TRBV27 TGTGCCAGCAGTTTATACCCAGGCGGGAGCACTGAAGCTTTCTTT CASSLYPGGSTEAFF
TRBJ1-1 - - TRBV6-1 TGTGCCAGCAGTGAAGGGACATCAACTGAAGCTTTCTTT CASSEGTSTEAFF
TRBJ1-3 - TRBD1 TRBV5-1 TGCGCCAGCAGCTTGGGGACAGGGTCCCCTGGAAACACCATATATTTT CASSLGTGSPGNTIYF
TRBJ2-1 - - TRBV4-1 TGCGCCAGCAGCCAGTATCAGGGTTACAATGAGCAGTTCTTC CASSQYQGYNEQFF
TRBJ1-1 - - TRBV27 TGTGCCAGCAGACACAAGAACACTGAAGCTTTCTTT CASRHKNTEAFF
TRBJ1-6 - - TRBV30 TGTGCCTGGAGTGTACTCGAAAATTCACCCCTCCACTTT CAWSVLENSPLHF
TRBJ2-7 - TRBD1 TRBV15 TGTGCCACCAGCGACAGGGAACACGAGCAGTACTTC CATSDREHEQYF